This T cell receptor beta chain is from a study of response to subunit inactivated influenza vaccine. Study-wide results and limits: Seasonal influenza vaccination, on each occasion, was suggested by the authors to recruit few new T cells.

As for this clonotype: Its specificity is unknown.

The CDR3 covers 16 residues. V was pared by 0 bases and J by 7 bases, with 16 bases between. Germline lookup yields CDR1 LGHNA and CDR2 YNFKEQ. TCRdb itself ran the RT-PCR reads through MiXCR, one entry per CDR3 protein. The sample lists about 830,000 distinct CDR3 sequences, roughly 18% occurring once. The chain is built from TRBV4-2 and TRBJ2-1; TRBD1 is a possible D gene (5 bases). This material consisted of PBMCs from blood, taken around 5 days after vaccination. The receptor was isolated from a man aged 45 to 65 who received an inactivated influenza vaccine. In DNA, the CDR3 is TGTGCCAGCAGCCAAGAGTTGGGGCGTGGGTGGAATGAGCAGTTCTTC. Its translation is CASSQELGRGWNEQFF.